This TCR beta chain comes out of a study of graft-versus-host responses after intestinal transplantation. Here immunoSEQ multiplex PCR was the method, and the copy in TCRdb shows in-frame clones only, minus some. The data hold around 110,000 clones, with around nine tenths observed a single time. For this clone: Its specificity is not known.

Per germline, CDR1 KGHSH and CDR2 LQKENI. This CDR3 spans 15 amino acids. With V trimmed by 6 bases and J by 4 bases, 9 bases remained unmatched. The gene calls are TRBV18 and TRBJ1-3, with TRBD1 identical over 7 bases. The source material was unstimulated CD4+ T cells sorted from spleen or lymph node cells, sampled before intestinal transplant. The sequence came from a human donor who received an intestinal transplant. The DNA for the CDR3 is TGTGCCAGCTCCCACCGGAGGGGACAGGGAAACACCATATATTTT. It encodes CASSHRRGQGNTIYF.